Listed here is a single T cell receptor beta chain. The antigen remains unidentified. V was pared by 6 bases and J by 10 bases, with 14 bases of the junction left unmatched. The CDR3 runs 14 residues. The germline CDR1 and CDR2 sequences are SGHVS and FQNEAQ. The record originates from a study of cytomegalovirus exposure and HLA in healthy donors. Study at large: About 200 million T cells yielded more than 95 million unique TCR beta sequences, as an earlier analysis found. Study-wide results and limits: Presence/absence analysis assumed near-uniform sequencing depth across donors. A missense variant in DCLRE1C was later tied to TCR beta V- and J-gene trimming. An analysis that came later showed most CMV-associated TCR beta chains appearing HLA-restricted.

The PCR was carried out with 60 Vbeta primers and 13 Jbeta primers. This table comes from immunoSEQ multiplex PCR, and its TCRdb copy is limited to in-frame clones, with some not included. The profile covers more than 100,000 clones, with roughly 70% appearing a single time and over 4% taken by the ten largest. Material for sequencing was PBMCs. This chain links TRBV7-8 with TRBJ2-5, with 7 bases identical to TRBD1. The sequence was collected from a man aged 45-60 years in good health and CMV-seropositive. CDR3 nucleotide sequence: TGTGCCAGCAGGTCCGGGACAGTAGGGGCTAGCCAGTACTTC. It is translated as CASRSGTVGASQYF. The full variable domain, in which reference TRBV7-8 and TRBJ2-5 provide the parts outside the CDR3, is GAGVSQSPRYKVAKRGQDVALRCDPISGHVSLFWYQQALGQGPEFLTYFQNEAQLDKSGLPSDRFFAERPEGSVSTLKIQRTQQEDSAVYLCASRSGTVGASQYFGPGTRLLVL.